The clone carrying this T cell receptor beta chain was counted only a few times. Its antigen is unidentified. Every isolated RNA sample was fully reverse transcribed, so sequencing captured expressed TCRB transcripts. Method: immunoSEQ multiplex PCR; TCRdb's copy keeps in-frame clones and lacks some. The profile shows hundreds of thousands of clones, around 15% of them singletons. Populations obtained by sorting all exceeded 98% purity. The sample comes from a study of beta chain features in type 1 diabetes. For the study at large: Researchers looked at 107,917,701 sorted cells across all samples. Study-wide points: Type 1 diabetes patients showed a moderate but significant shortening of TCRB CDR3s in all four CD4+ subsets.

The V gene's germline CDR1 is SQVTM and CDR2 ANQGSEA. This CDR3 contains 14 residues. V lost 5 bases, J lost 7 bases, and 10 bases stayed unmatched. This receptor was identified in a man aged 18 to 29 in good health. Input material: naive CD4+ T cells from blood. This chain links TRBV29-1 with TRBJ1-1, with TRBD1 identical over 10 bases. The CDR3, as DNA: TGCAGCGTTCTGTCTCCGGGACAGGGGAATGAAGCTTTCTTT. Translation: CSVLSPGQGNEAFF.